The rows below give T cell receptor beta chains drawn from one sample of a study of cytomegalovirus exposure and HLA in healthy donors. The protocol was immunoSEQ multiplex PCR, while the TCRdb copy is restricted to in-frame clones and leaves out a portion. Seen here are 95,000 to 100,000 clones, around 73% observed once, and the top ten hold around 3.5%. Sequencing was carried out using PBMCs. These TCRs come from a man in his forties or fifties in good health and CMV-seronegative. The CDR3 runs from the conserved cysteine through the conserved F or W.

V,J,CDR3
TRBV7-6,TRBJ2-1,CASSLGGGGAVDEQFF
TRBV7-4,TRBJ1-6,CASSPQKIEGDNSPLHF
TRBV6-4,TRBJ2-1,CASSGGSPYNEQFF
TRBV9,TRBJ2-7,CASSVASSGSTYEQYF
TRBV9,TRBJ2-1,CASSVGSGAYNEQFF
TRBV28,TRBJ2-7,CASGGGEQYF
TRBV7-6,TRBJ1-4,CASSGGGNFNGKLFF
TRBV10-3,TRBJ1-4,CAIRDSGTPNEKLFF
TRBV27,TRBJ2-2,CASSAAQGTGERTGELFF
TRBV28,TRBJ1-5,CASSLEGQPQHF
TRBV6-6,TRBJ1-1,CASSSGADTEAFF
TRBV6-1,TRBJ2-7,CASSGSAAYLYEQYF
TRBV11-2,TRBJ2-7,CASSSPGQGSYEQYF
TRBV30,TRBJ2-7,CAWSGYRGLPYEQYF
TRBV19,TRBJ2-6,CASSIGARQGTGANVLTF
TRBV6-5,TRBJ2-3,CASSYLVTGSTDTQYF
TRBV14,TRBJ1-1,CASSPLTSVAGKNTEAFF
TRBV2,TRBJ1-2,CASRGTGDDGYTF
TRBV2,TRBJ2-7,CASRLLPYEQYF
TRBV5-4,TRBJ2-2,CASSLEISGELFF
TRBV2,TRBJ2-1,CASIPSGGGLYEQFF
TRBV18,TRBJ2-3,CASSDTGIADTQYF
TRBV7-3,TRBJ2-2,CASSLTLGQGGTGELFF
TRBV28,TRBJ1-2,CASRKTGADGYTF
TRBV27,TRBJ2-7,CASSRPGQGEEQYF
TRBV5-3,TRBJ2-1,CARSLGRRGKQFF
TRBV18,TRBJ1-5,CASSPPGGDYSNQPQHF
TRBV4-1,TRBJ2-7,CASSQGIEGAYEQYF
TRBV6-5,TRBJ2-7,CASSRSGTSVNEQYF
TRBV10-2,TRBJ2-7,CASSGVRDFYEQYF
TRBV7-9,TRBJ1-1,CASSRDRPEAFF
TRBV29-1,TRBJ1-4,CSVNGLATNEKLFF
TRBV15,TRBJ2-7,CATSRGGQGGTYGQYF
TRBV18,TRBJ1-5,CASSPSQDRGNQPQHF
TRBV5-4,TRBJ1-2,CASSLAGRLNYGYTF
TRBV2,NA,CASRDSGGGLYEQYF
TRBV2,TRBJ2-4,CASSGGQGQNIQYF
TRBV4-1,TRBJ1-6,CASSQITGGNSPLHF
TRBV4-1,TRBJ2-7,CASSFGTGAYEQYF
TRBV27,TRBJ2-3,CASSLGRRNTDTQYF
TRBV28,TRBJ2-4,CASSLWGQGAQNIQYF
TRBV10-3,TRBJ2-1,CATSGLAGEVYNEQFF
TRBV4-1,TRBJ2-1,CASSPRLAASYNEQFF
TRBV2,TRBJ1-1,CASSEGGGGTEAFF
TRBV5-4,TRBJ2-7,CASRSGTGFEQYF
TRBV2,TRBJ1-5,CASSDARGLNQPQHF
TRBV5-1,TRBJ2-2,CASSLAGVDTGELFF
TRBV7-9,TRBJ2-1,CASSPIRLAGEGEQFF
TRBV29-1,TRBJ2-1,CSLWDRGYNEQFF
TRBV5-4,TRBJ2-2,CASSVANTGELFF
TRBV30,TRBJ2-1,CAWSTSFQNYNEQFF
TRBV4-1,TRBJ1-5,CASSQGGTADSNQPQHF
TRBV7-9,TRBJ2-1,CASRPKRQGNEQFF